This T cell receptor (beta chain) stems from a study of shared clonotypes between healthy human individuals. Unsorted PBMC replicate PCRs drew on around 300 ng DNA, representing some 32,000 T cell genomes. Assay used: immunoSEQ multiplex PCR; TCRdb lists only in-frame clones, some missing. The sample comprises 450,000 to 500,000 clones, 70% to 80% of which are singletons, and more than 10% rests with the top ten. CDR1 and CDR2 from the germline V gene are LNHDA and SQIVND (reference sequence). This CDR3 contains 13 residues. The V end lost 1 base, the J end lost 5 bases, and 8 bases lay between the germline ends. Findings of the study overall: Few donors limited the genetic and exposure-history diversity represented.

Points on this clone: What it binds is not known. A far larger clone is only one base removed, so a read error is likely. Other DNA sequences from this sample encode an identical CDR3 as well.

The donors, healthy adults who were HIV-negative, had experienced no recent acute infections or vaccinations. Unsorted samples, those not sorted, used approximately 90 million PBMCs for genomic DNA. Material for sequencing was PBMCs. This TCR derives from a woman between 35 and 50 years old in good health. Some clones in this sample may be carry-over from other donors' samples. V is TRBV19 and J is TRBJ2-5, with D possibly TRBD1 on 5 matching bases. The CDR3 bases are TGTGCCAGTAGTATAGGGGGCAGGGAGACCCAGTACTTC. Its translation: CASSIGGRETQYF. The full variable domain, with the rest looked up from reference TRBV19 and TRBJ2-5, is DGGITQSPKYLFRKEGQNVTLSCEQNLNHDAMYWYRQDPGQGLRLIYYSQIVNDFQKGDIAEGYSVSREKKESFPLTVTSAQKNPTAFYLCASSIGGRETQYFGPGTRLLVL.